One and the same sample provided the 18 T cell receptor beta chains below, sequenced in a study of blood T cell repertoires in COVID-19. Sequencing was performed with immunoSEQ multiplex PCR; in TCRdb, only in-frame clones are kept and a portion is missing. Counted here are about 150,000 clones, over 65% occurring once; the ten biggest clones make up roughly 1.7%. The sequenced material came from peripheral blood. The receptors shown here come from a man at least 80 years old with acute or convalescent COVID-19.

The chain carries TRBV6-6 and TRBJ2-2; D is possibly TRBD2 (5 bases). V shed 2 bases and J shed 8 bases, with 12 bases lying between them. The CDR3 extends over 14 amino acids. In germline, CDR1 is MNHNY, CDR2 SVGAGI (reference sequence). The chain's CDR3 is CASSYTDGVGELFF. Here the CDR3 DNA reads TGTGCCAGCAGTTACACCGACGGGGTAGGGGAGCTGTTTTTT.

The CDR3 coding sequence is TGTGCCTGGAGTGAGACAGGGAATCAGCCCCAGCATTTT. This encodes CAWSETGNQPQHF. The chain employs TRBV30 and TRBJ1-5; 7 bases are a match to TRBD1. CDR1 is GTSNPN, CDR2 SVGIG, per germline (reference sequence). J gave up 4 bases and V 1 base, and 1 base lay outside the gene matches. The CDR3 loop spans 13 amino acids.

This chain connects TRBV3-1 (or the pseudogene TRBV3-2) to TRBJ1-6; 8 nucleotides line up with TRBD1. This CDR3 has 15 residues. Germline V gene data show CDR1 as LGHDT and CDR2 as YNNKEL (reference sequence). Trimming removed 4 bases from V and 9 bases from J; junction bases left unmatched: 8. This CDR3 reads CASSRRQGNSSPLHF. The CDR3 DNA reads TGTGCCAGCAGCCGTAGACAGGGGAACAGTTCACCCCTCCACTTT.

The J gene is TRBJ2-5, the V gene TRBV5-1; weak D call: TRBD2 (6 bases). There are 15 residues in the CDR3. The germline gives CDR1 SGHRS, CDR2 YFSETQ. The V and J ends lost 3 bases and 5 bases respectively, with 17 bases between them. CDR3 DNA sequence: TGCGCCAGCAGCTCGCCTGGAGGGTCTGTGGAGACCCAGTACTTC. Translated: CASSSPGGSVETQYF.

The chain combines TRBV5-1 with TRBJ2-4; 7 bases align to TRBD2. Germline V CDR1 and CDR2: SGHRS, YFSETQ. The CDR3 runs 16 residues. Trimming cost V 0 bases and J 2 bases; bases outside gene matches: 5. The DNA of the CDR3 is TGCGCCAGCAGCTTGGGCTCCGGGGGGACCAAAAACATTCAGTACTTC. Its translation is CASSLGSGGTKNIQYF.

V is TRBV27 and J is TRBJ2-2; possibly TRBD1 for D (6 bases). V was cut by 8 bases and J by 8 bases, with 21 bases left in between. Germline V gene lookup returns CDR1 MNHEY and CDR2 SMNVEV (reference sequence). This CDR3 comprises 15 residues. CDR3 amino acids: CASSLGTNPLGELFF. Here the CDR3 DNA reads TGTGCCAGCTCCCTTGGGACAAATCCCTTAGGGGAGCTGTTTTTT.

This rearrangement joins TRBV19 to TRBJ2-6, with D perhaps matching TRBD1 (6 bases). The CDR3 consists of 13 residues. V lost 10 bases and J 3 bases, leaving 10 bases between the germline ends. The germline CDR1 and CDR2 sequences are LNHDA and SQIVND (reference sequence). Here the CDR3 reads CATRGGGANVLTF. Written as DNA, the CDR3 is TGTGCCACCAGGGGTGGTGGGGCCAACGTCCTGACTTTC.

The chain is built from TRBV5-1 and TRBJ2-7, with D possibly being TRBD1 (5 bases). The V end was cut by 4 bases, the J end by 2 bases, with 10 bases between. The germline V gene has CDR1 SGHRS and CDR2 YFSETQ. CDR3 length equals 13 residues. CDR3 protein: CASSPRATYEQYF. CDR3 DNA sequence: TGCGCCAGCAGCCCCAGGGCAACCTACGAGCAGTACTTC. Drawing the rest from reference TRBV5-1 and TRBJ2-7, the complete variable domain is KAGVTQTPRYLIKTRGQQVTLSCSPISGHRSVSWYQQTPGQGLQFLFEYFSETQRNKGNFPGRFSGRQFSNSRSEMNVSTLELGDSALYLCASSPRATYEQYFGPGTRLTVT.

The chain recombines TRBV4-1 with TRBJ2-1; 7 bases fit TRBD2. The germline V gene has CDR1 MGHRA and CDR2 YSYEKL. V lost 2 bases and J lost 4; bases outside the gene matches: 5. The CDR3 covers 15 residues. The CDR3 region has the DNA TGCGCCAGCAGCCAATCGGGCGGGGGATACAATGAGCAGTTCTTC. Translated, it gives CASSQSGGGYNEQFF.

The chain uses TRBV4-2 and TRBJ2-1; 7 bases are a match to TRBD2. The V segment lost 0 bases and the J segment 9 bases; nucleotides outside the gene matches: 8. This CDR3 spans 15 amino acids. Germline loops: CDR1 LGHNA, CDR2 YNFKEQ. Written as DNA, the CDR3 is TGTGCCAGCAGCCAAGATGACGCTAGCGGCGGTGAGCAGTTCTTC. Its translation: CASSQDDASGGEQFF.

The DNA for the CDR3 is TGTGCCAGCAGTCCTTCGACAGGGACAGATACGCAGTATTTT. Amino acid sequence: CASSPSTGTDTQYF. The V gene is TRBV6-5, the J gene TRBJ2-3, with 7 bases identical to TRBD1. The junction had 5 bases not matched to a gene; V was cut back by 5 bases and J by 3 bases. Germline values: CDR1 MNHEY, CDR2 SVGAGI. CDR3 length: 14 residues.

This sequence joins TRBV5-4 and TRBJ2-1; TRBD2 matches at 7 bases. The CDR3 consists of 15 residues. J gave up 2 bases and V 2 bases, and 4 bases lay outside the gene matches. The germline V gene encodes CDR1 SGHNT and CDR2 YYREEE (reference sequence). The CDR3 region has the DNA TGTGCCAGCAGCTTCGGGGGAGGGACCTACAATGAGCAGTTCTTC. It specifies CASSFGGGTYNEQFF.

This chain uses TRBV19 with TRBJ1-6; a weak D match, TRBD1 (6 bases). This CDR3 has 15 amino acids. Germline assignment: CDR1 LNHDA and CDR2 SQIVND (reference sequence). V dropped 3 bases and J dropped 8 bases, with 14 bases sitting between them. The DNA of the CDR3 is TGTGCCAGTAGTATGAATCAGGGGAGTCATTCACCCCTCCACTTT. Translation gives CASSMNQGSHSPLHF.

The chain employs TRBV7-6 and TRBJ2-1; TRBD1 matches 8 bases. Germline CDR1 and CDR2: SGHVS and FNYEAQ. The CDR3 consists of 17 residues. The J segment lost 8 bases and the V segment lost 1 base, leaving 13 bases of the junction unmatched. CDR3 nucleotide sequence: TGTGCCAGCAGCTTAGATCCCCCCACAGGGGGGTACTATGAGCAGTTCTTC. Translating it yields CASSLDPPTGGYYEQFF.

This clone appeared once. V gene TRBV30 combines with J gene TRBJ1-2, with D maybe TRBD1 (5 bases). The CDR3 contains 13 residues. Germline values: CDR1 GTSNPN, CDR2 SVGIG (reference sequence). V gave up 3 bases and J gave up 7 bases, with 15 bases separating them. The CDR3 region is CAWRAMAGIGYTF. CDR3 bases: TGTGCCTGGAGGGCCATGGCAGGGATTGGCTACACCTTC.

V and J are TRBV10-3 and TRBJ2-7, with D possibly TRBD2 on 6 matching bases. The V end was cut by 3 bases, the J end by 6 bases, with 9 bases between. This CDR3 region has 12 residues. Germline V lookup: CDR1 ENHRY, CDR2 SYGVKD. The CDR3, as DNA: TGTGCCATCAGTGAATTAGCGGCCGAGCAGTACTTC. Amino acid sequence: CAISELAAEQYF.

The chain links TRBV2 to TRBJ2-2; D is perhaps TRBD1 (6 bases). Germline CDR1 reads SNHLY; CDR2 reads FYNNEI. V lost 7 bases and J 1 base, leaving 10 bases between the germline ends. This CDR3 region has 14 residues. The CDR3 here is CASKQGLNTGELFF. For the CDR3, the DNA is TGTGCCAGCAAACAGGGCTTGAACACCGGGGAGCTGTTTTTT.

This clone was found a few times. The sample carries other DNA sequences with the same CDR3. CDR3 bases: TGTGCCAGCTCACCACCGGCAGGCACCTACGAGCAGTACTTC. It encodes CASSPPAGTYEQYF. The chain employs TRBV18 and TRBJ2-7, with no clear D. The CDR3 consists of 14 residues. Germline CDR1 and CDR2: KGHSH and LQKENI. Trimming left V 0 bases short and J 2 bases short, with 8 bases between.